This T cell receptor (beta chain) appears in the sequencing data of a study of OX40 agonist ivuxolimab in advanced cancers. In the study overall: Anti-PD-1, anti-PD-L1 or anti-CTLA-4 therapy given earlier was allowed, and roughly 38% had some. Points from the study as a whole: CD4+ and CD8+ blood T cells expanded clonally by week 6 at 0.1 to 3.0 mg/kg. CD8+ T cells averaged more expanded clones than CD4+.

After removal of 5 bases from V and 6 bases from J, the junction contained 13 bases not matched to a gene. The CDR3 covers 17 residues. Germline-derived CDR1 and CDR2 are SGHNT and YENEEA. Concerning this clone: What it binds is unknown.

Repertoires were generated with immunoSEQ multiplex PCR, while TCRdb's copy carries only in-frame clones and drops some. The sample carries tens of thousands of clones, 65% to 90% recorded once. This clonotype was sampled from an adult with an advanced solid tumor such as melanoma, head and neck, liver or kidney cancer. The specimen comprised CD4+ or CD8+ T cells sorted from blood, sampled in a trial of the OX40 agonist ivuxolimab. The V and J genes are TRBV11-3 and TRBJ1-1, with TRBD1 matching 12 bases. CDR3 amino acids: CASSPPPGQGARAEAFF. The CDR3 nucleotides are TGTGCCAGCAGCCCGCCTCCGGGACAGGGGGCAAGGGCTGAAGCTTTCTTT.